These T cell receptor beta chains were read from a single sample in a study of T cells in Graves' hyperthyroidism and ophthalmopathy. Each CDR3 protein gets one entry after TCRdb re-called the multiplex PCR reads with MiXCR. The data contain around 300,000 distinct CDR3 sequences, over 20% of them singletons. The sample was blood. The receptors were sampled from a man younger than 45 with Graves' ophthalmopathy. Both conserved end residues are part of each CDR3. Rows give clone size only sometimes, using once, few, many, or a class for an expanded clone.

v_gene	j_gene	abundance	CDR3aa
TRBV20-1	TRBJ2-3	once	CSAPARAHTDTQYF
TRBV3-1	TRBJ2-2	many	CASRRDSNTGELFF
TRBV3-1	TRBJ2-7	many	CASSQGYGGRADEQYF
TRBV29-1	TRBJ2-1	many	CSVRTSVVRDGEQFF
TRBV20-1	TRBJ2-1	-	CSVTIENNEQFF
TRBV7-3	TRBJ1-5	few	CASSLHSRSNQPQHF
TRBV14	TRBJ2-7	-	CASSQMWRDPYEQYF
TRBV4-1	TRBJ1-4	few	CASSLSRQGLNEKLFF
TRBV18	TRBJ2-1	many	CASSPGQKQFF
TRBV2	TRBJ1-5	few	CASRGGGGGNQPQHF
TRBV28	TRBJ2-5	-	CASSLLTLKETQYF
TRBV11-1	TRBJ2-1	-	CASSSTGTSGRTEQFF
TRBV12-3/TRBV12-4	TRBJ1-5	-	CASTMDSFNQPQHF
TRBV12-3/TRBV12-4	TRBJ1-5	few	CASSLGSVVQPQHF
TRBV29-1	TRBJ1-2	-	CSVKQGNYGYTF
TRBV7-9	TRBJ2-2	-	CASSSTGLVLPGELFF
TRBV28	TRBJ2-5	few	CAIRGRGETQYF
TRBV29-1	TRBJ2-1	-	CSVPGGIDNEQFF
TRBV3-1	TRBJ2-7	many	CASSLRERNEQYF
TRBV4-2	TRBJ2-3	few	CASSQDSVAGGRVDTQYF
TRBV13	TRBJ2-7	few	CASSLVHSYEQYF
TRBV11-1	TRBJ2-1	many	CASSPRTGKSEQFF
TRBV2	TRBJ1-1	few	CASIYGQGTGTEAFF
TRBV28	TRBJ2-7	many	CASSLAGHLTYEQYF
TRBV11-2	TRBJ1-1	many	CASSLVGRGTTEAFF
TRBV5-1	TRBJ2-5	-	CASSFLTGTSGSGETQCF
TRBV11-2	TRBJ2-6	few	CASSAYSGANVLTF
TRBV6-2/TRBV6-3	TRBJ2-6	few	CASNSLHPGQGLISGANVLTF
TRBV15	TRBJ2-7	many	CATSRDPTGGYEQYF
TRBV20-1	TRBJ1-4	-	CSARVYTTNEKLFF
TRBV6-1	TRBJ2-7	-	CASSRRLASYEQYF
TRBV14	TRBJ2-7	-	CASSHPYSSYEQYF
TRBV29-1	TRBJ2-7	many	CSARPFTKVRLANHYEQYF
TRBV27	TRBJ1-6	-	CASRGTGHNSPLHF
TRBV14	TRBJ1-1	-	CASSLWDAGGAFF
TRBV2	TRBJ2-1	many	CASTKREGSEQFF
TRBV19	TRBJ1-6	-	CASKEGQGGSPLHF
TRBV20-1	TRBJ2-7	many	CSAEGQAYEQYF
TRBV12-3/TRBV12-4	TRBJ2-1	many	CASSPGLAGGVNEQFF
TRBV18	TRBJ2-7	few	CASSPQGTGHYEQYF